The clone carrying this TCR beta chain was counted between two and nine times. This sample stems from a study of identical twins. No donor was unhealthy or non-Caucasian. The CDR3 covers 11 residues. Trimming shortened V by 6 bases and J by 7 bases, and 9 bases separated the two germline ends. TCRdb reanalysed the 5' RACE reads using MiXCR and keeps one entry per CDR3 protein. There are hundreds of thousands of distinct CDR3 sequences in the sample; 20% to 25% occur only once, and roughly 0.5% lies in the top ten. The same specimen was also included in a second study, on yellow fever vaccine responses in identical twins.

Sequencing was done on a sample of CD4+ T cells sorted from blood. The chain is built from TRBV12-3 or TRBV12-4 and TRBJ1-1; D gene unclear. The source of this sequence is a woman under 30 in good health. CDR3 bases: TGTGCCAGCAGCCAACAGATTGAAGCTTTCTTT. As protein: CASSQQIEAFF.